This T cell receptor beta chain was recovered during a study of T cell responses to AZD1222 COVID-19 vaccine. Overall study findings and caveats: The study reported that nearly half of spike-specific TCRs target unmutated variant regions. Donors were mostly white British, more females; clonal diversity possibly underestimated. Just five or six AZD1222 recipients tested seropositive at baseline. Elevations in Spike-specific TCR breadth and depth followed administration of two AZD1222 doses.

With respect to this clone: Its antigen is unknown.

The CDR3 consists of 14 residues. Germline V gene data show CDR1 as LGHNA and CDR2 as YSLEER. V lost 1 base, J lost 4 bases, and 11 bases lay in between. Sequencing was performed with immunoSEQ multiplex PCR; in TCRdb, only in-frame clones are kept and a portion is missing. The sample records 100,000 or so clones, just over 85% being singletons. The sequences come from peripheral blood, collected on day 0 of AZD1222 vaccination. This receptor was taken from an adult in good health. The gene calls are TRBV4-3 and TRBJ2-7; D not certain. The CDR3 sequence is CASSQVSSAYEQYF. Written as DNA, the CDR3 is TGCGCCAGCAGCCAAGTGTCCAGTGCATACGAGCAGTACTTC.